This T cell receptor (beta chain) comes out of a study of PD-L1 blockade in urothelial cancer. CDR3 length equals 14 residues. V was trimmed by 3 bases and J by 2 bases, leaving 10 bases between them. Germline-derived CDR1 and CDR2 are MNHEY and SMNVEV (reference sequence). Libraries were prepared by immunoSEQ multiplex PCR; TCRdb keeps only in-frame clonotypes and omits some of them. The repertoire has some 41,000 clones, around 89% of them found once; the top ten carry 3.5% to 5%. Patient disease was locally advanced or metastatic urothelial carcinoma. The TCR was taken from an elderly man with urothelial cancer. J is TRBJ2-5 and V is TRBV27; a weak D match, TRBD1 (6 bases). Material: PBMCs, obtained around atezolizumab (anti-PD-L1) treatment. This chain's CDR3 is CASSFGRGQETQYF. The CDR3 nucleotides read TGTGCCAGCAGTTTCGGCAGGGGTCAAGAGACCCAGTACTTC.